This entry describes one T cell receptor (beta chain). Antigen: not known. This CDR3 has 14 amino acids. V shed 5 bases and J shed 9 bases, with 16 bases lying between them. In germline, CDR1 is SGHVS, CDR2 FNYEAQ. This record comes from a study of T cell responses to AZD1222 COVID-19 vaccine. Produced via immunoSEQ multiplex PCR; TCRdb's table is partial and in-frame only. The table lists approximately 160,000 clones, around 88% of them singletons, with 2% to 2.5% in the top ten. Whole-study findings and limits: Donors, mostly white British, included more females; clonal diversity was possibly underestimated. Seropositive status at baseline applied to only five to seven AZD1222 recipients.

V is TRBV7-6 and J is TRBJ1-4, with a possible D match to TRBD1 (5 bases). Here the sequenced sample was peripheral blood, taken on day 0 of AZD1222 vaccination. This clonotype originated in an adult in good health. Here the CDR3 DNA reads TGTGCCAGCAGCCCGGACATAGGGTTTCAAAAACTGTTTTTT. Amino acid sequence: CASSPDIGFQKLFF.